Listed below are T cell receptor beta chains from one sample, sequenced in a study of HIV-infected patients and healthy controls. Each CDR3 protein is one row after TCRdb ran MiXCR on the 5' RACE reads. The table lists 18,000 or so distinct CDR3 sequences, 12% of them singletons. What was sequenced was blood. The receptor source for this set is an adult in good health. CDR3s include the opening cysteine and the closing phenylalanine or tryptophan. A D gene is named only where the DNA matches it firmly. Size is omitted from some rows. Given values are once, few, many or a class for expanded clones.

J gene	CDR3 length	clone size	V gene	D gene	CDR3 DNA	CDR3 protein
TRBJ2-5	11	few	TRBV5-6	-	TGTGCCAGCAGCTTGGAGGAGACCCAGTACTTC	CASSLEETQYF
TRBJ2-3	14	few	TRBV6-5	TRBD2	TGTGCCAGCAGTCAGCGGGAGAGCACAGATACGCAGTATTTT	CASSQRESTDTQYF
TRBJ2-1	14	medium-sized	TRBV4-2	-	TGTGCCAGCAGCCAAAGGGGCGTCGGTAATGAGCAGTTCTTC	CASSQRGVGNEQFF
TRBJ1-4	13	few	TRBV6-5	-	TGTGCCAGCAGTTACTCCGGGGGGAGGAAACTGTTTTTT	CASSYSGGRKLFF
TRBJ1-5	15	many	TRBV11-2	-	TGTGCCAGCAGCTTAGCCATCAATAGCAATCAGCCCCAGCATTTT	CASSLAINSNQPQHF
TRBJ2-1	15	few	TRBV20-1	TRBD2	TGCAGTGCTAGACCTAAGCGGGGGGGCTGGGATGAGCAGTTCTTC	CSARPKRGGWDEQFF
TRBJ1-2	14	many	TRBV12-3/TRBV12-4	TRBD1	TGTGCCAGCAGGGGGGACAGTGGGGTCTATGGCTACACCTTC	CASRGDSGVYGYTF
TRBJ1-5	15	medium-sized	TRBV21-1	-	TGTGCCAGCAGCAAAGGGTTTGCAGGTCAAGGACCCCAGCATTTT	CASSKGFAGQGPQHF
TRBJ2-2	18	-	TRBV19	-	TGTGCCAGTAGTATAGGGGGCTGGGAGAGAGAAAACACCGGGGAGCTGTTTTTT	CASSIGGWERENTGELFF
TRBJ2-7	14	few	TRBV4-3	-	TGCGCCAGCGGGCCCTGGACCAGCTCCTACGAGCAGTACTTC	CASGPWTSSYEQYF
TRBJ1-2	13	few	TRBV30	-	TGTGCCTGGAGTGAGGGACAAGTCTATGGCTACACCTTC	CAWSEGQVYGYTF
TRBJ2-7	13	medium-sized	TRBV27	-	TGTGCCAGCAGTTCCGGAACAGCTCTCAAGCAGTACTTC	CASSSGTALKQYF
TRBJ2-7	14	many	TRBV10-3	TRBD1	TGTGCCATCAGAAGGACAGGGCAGACCTACGAGCAGTACTTC	CAIRRTGQTYEQYF
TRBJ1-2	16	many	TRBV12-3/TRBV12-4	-	TGTGCCAGCAGTTTAGGCCACGAGGGCAGGTGGAGGAGCTACACCTTC	CASSLGHEGRWRSYTF
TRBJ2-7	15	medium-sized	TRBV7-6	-	TGTGCCAGCAGCCCGTCAGGGGGGGCGGCCTACGAGCAGTACTTC	CASSPSGGAAYEQYF
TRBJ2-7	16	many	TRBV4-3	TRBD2	TGCGCCAGCAGCCAAGACCCAGCGGGGGGCCCCTACGAGCAGTACTTC	CASSQDPAGGPYEQYF
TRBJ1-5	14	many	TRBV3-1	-	TGTGCCAGCAGCCAGTCCAACCCGGGAGGGATCCAGCATTTT	CASSQSNPGGIQHF
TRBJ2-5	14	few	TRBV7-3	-	TGTGCCAGCAGCTTAAATCAGGGTGGCGAGACCCAGTACTTC	CASSLNQGGETQYF
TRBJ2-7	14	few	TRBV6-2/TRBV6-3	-	TGTGCCAGCAGTTTAGTAGGACAGACCTACGAGCAGTACTTC	CASSLVGQTYEQYF
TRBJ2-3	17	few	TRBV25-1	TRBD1	TGTGCCAGCGATCAACCGGGGACAGCCTATAGCACAGATACGCAGTATTTT	CASDQPGTAYSTDTQYF
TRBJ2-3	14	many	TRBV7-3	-	TGTGCCAGCAGCTTATCGGGGACCACAGATACGCAGTATTTT	CASSLSGTTDTQYF
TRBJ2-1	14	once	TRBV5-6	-	TGTGCCAGCAGCTTGAGGAGTTCCTACAATGAGCAGTTCTTC	CASSLRSSYNEQFF
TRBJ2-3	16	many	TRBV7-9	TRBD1	TGTGCCAGCAGCTTATCCCCCGGGACAGGGACAGATACGCAGTATTTT	CASSLSPGTGTDTQYF
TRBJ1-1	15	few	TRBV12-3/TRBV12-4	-	TGTGCCAGCAGGCCCCGAGAGGGGATGAGTACTGAAGCTTTCTTT	CASRPREGMSTEAFF